Shown below are 21 T cell receptor beta chains from a single sample sequenced in a study of blood T cell repertoires in COVID-19. Profiled with immunoSEQ multiplex PCR; TCRdb holds only in-frame clones, not every one. The profile covers approximately 210,000 clones, with 80% to 90% appearing a single time and about 9.9% taken by the ten largest. The sequencing input was peripheral blood. These receptor sequences come from a man aged 45-65 years with COVID-19, enrolled during active disease.

V and J are TRBV10-3 and TRBJ1-6; 9 positions match TRBD1. V trimming: 4 bases; J trimming: 10 bases; junction bases outside the gene matches: 2. This CDR3 region has 13 residues. Germline lookup yields CDR1 ENHRY and CDR2 SYGVKD. For the CDR3, the DNA is TGTGCCATCAGTGGACAGGGGGGGTCACCCCTCCACTTT. It yields the protein CAISGQGGSPLHF.

The chain has TRBV24-1 and TRBJ2-2; D is unclear. The CDR3 has 14 amino acids. The germline V and J ends were trimmed by 2 bases and 1 base, with 4 bases remaining between them. Germline values: CDR1 KGHDR, CDR2 SFDVKD. CDR3 region: CATSDYKNTGELFF. The DNA of the CDR3 is TGTGCCACCAGTGATTACAAGAACACCGGGGAGCTGTTTTTT.

The chain carries TRBV10-3 and TRBJ1-1; D not certain. The CDR3 is 13 amino acids. Germline V lookup: CDR1 ENHRY, CDR2 SYGVKD. V was shortened by 7 bases and J by 3 bases, with 12 bases between the two germline ends. The CDR3 bases are TGTGCCATCAAAGCGGCATCGGACACTGAAGCTTTCTTT. Protein product: CAIKAASDTEAFF.

This chain links TRBV4-2 with TRBJ1-5; 7 nucleotides align to TRBD1. Germline lookup yields CDR1 LGHNA and CDR2 YNFKEQ. The trim removed 2 bases at V and 12 bases at J, leaving 13 bases unmatched. This CDR3 is 15 amino acids long. DNA for the CDR3: TGTGCCAGCAGCCAACCTGGAGACAGGGAAGTACGCCAGCATTTT. It translates to CASSQPGDREVRQHF.

The chain uses TRBV27 and TRBJ2-7; 7 bases line up with TRBD1. The trim removed 6 bases at V and 0 bases at J, leaving 11 bases unmatched. Germline V CDR1 and CDR2: MNHEY, SMNVEV (reference sequence). The CDR3 is 16 amino acids. CDR3 sequence: CASSPSTGVTSYEQYF. DNA for the CDR3: TGTGCCAGCAGCCCATCCACAGGGGTCACCTCCTACGAGCAGTACTTC.

The CDR3 protein is CASSYSLDLDNEQFF. CDR3 nucleotides: TGTGCCAGCAGTTACTCGTTAGATCTAGACAATGAGCAGTTCTTC. V is TRBV6-5 and J is TRBJ2-1; D call uncertain. V was shortened by 0 bases and J by 5 bases, with 11 bases between the two germline ends. CDR3 size: 15 residues. In germline, CDR1 is MNHEY, CDR2 SVGAGI.

This clone came up once. The chain combines TRBV5-6 with TRBJ2-3; 10 nucleotides line up with TRBD2. This CDR3 spans 15 amino acids. Germline assignment: CDR1 SGHDT and CDR2 YYEEEE. The V gene end was trimmed by 4 bases and the J gene end by 2 bases; junction bases not matched to a gene: 4. In DNA form, the CDR3 reads TGTGCCAGCAGCCGGACTAGCGGAACCACAGATACGCAGTATTTT. This encodes CASSRTSGTTDTQYF.

The chain uses TRBV11-3 and TRBJ2-3, with TRBD2 identical over 8 bases. The CDR3 totals 15 residues. V gave up 6 bases and J gave up 7 bases; unmatched junction bases: 12. The germline gives CDR1 SGHNT, CDR2 YENEEA. The CDR3 DNA follows: TGTGCCAGCAGTCTAAGCGGGAGAGAAGGGAATACGCAGTATTTT. It codes for CASSLSGREGNTQYF.

The gene calls are TRBV9 and TRBJ1-3; 8 nucleotides align to TRBD1. Germline assignment: CDR1 SGDLS and CDR2 YYNGEE. This CDR3 is 14 amino acids long. Trimming at V came to 4 bases and at J to 2 bases, leaving 2 bases not matched to a gene. The CDR3 reads CASSKQGAGNTIYF. The CDR3 region has the DNA TGTGCCAGCAGCAAACAGGGGGCTGGAAACACCATATATTTT.

The rearrangement uses TRBV3-1 (or the pseudogene TRBV3-2) and TRBJ2-5; the match to TRBD2 covers 12 bases. Germline V CDR1 and CDR2: LGHDT, YNNKEL (reference sequence). With V trimmed by 4 bases and J by 0 bases, 6 bases remained unmatched. The CDR3 totals 17 residues. CDR3 protein: CASSPYGLAGHQETQYF. The CDR3, as DNA: TGTGCCAGCAGCCCCTACGGACTAGCGGGGCACCAAGAGACCCAGTACTTC.

V usage is TRBV6-5 and J usage is TRBJ1-1; D is perhaps TRBD1 (6 bases). The CDR3 is 15 residues long. Trimming shortened V by 0 bases and J by 5 bases, and 13 bases separated the two germline ends. Germline loops: CDR1 MNHEY, CDR2 SVGAGI. CDR3 coding DNA: TGTGCCAGCAGTTACTCCAAGGGGGTTGGGACTGAAGCTTTCTTT. Translating it yields CASSYSKGVGTEAFF.

This rearrangement joins TRBV9 to TRBJ2-3; 7 bases are a match to TRBD1. The germline CDR1 and CDR2 sequences are SGDLS and YYNGEE. V trimming: 3 bases; J trimming: 4 bases; junction bases outside the gene matches: 5. CDR3 length: 14 amino acids. CDR3 in DNA: TGTGCCAGCAGCGGCCGACAGGGCGCAGATACGCAGTATTTT. This encodes CASSGRQGADTQYF.

The V and J genes are TRBV27 and TRBJ1-1; tentatively, D is TRBD1 (6 bases). Germline CDR1 reads MNHEY; CDR2 reads SMNVEV (reference sequence). This CDR3 comprises 14 residues. Trimming took off 6 bases at V and 6 bases at J, with 17 bases between the two ends. CDR3 bases: TGTGCCAGCAGCCTTCGAGAGGGGGTTTCTGAAGCTTTCTTT. It translates to CASSLREGVSEAFF.

In its sample, this clone is medium-sized (0.01 to 0.1%). The V call is TRBV4-1, the J call TRBJ2-1, with TRBD1 as a possible D gene (6 bases). The germline gives CDR1 MGHRA, CDR2 YSYEKL. The length of the CDR3 is 13 residues. Trimming removed 5 bases at V and 8 bases at J, with 13 bases between. The DNA of the CDR3 is TGCGCCAGCAGCTTTCGTGGGGGCTATGAGCAGTTCTTC. This gives the protein CASSFRGGYEQFF.

This chain connects TRBV19 to TRBJ1-5, with TRBD1 as a possible D gene (5 bases). V gave up 1 base and J gave up 3 bases, with 16 bases separating them. The CDR3 sequence is 17 residues long. Per the germline V gene, CDR1 is LNHDA and CDR2 is SQIVND (reference sequence). In DNA, the CDR3 is TGTGCCAGTAGTATAGCCCTTGACAGCGCAGTCAATCAGCCCCAGCATTTT. It translates to CASSIALDSAVNQPQHF. Filled out from reference TRBV19 and TRBJ1-5, the complete variable domain reads DGGITQSPKYLFRKEGQNVTLSCEQNLNHDAMYWYRQDPGQGLRLIYYSQIVNDFQKGDIAEGYSVSREKKESFPLTVTSAQKNPTAFYLCASSIALDSAVNQPQHFGDGTRLSIL.

This clone was picked up a small number of times. This chain uses TRBV7-2 with TRBJ1-4; TRBD1 matches 9 bases. Per germline, CDR1 SGHTA and CDR2 FQGNSA. V lost 3 bases and J lost 8; bases outside the gene matches: 7. This CDR3 is 15 amino acids long. CDR3 DNA sequence: TGTGCCAGCAGCTTGGTGACAGGGGGGATAGAAAAACTGTTTTTT. This gives the protein CASSLVTGGIEKLFF.

This clone was detected ten times or more. The chain couples TRBV3-1 (or the pseudogene TRBV3-2) to TRBJ2-2; 7 bases match TRBD2. CDR1 is LGHDT, CDR2 YNNKEL, per germline (reference sequence). This CDR3 spans 14 amino acids. V was pared by 4 bases and J by 1 base, with 0 bases of the junction left unmatched. The CDR3 region has the DNA TGTGCCAGCAGCCCTAGCGGGAACACCGGGGAGCTGTTTTTT. Protein product: CASSPSGNTGELFF.

CDR3 sequence: CASSQTERRGNSGNTIYF. CDR3 bases: TGTGCCAGCAGCCAGACTGAAAGACGGGGAAACTCTGGAAACACCATATATTTT. The chain carries TRBV14 and TRBJ1-3; D remains unclear. The CDR3 is made up of 18 amino acids. Trimming stripped 3 bases from V and 0 bases from J, with 18 bases between. Germline assignment: CDR1 SGHDN and CDR2 FVKESK.

The genes are TRBV7-6 and TRBJ1-2; D might be TRBD1 (6 bases). V was shortened by 4 bases and J by 4 bases, with 16 bases between the two germline ends. The CDR3 has 15 residues. Looked up from germline, CDR1 is SGHVS and CDR2 is FNYEAQ. The CDR3 sequence is CASSSGAGESYGYTF. The DNA of the CDR3 is TGTGCCAGCAGCTCAGGGGCAGGGGAATCCTATGGCTACACCTTC.

The genes are TRBV19 and TRBJ1-1, with D unclear. Germline CDR1 reads LNHDA; CDR2 reads SQIVND (reference sequence). V was trimmed by 7 bases and J by 3 bases, leaving 21 bases between them. The CDR3 loop spans 16 amino acids. The CDR3 sequence is CASKVGVGNGDTEAFF. The CDR3 DNA reads as TGTGCCAGTAAAGTCGGAGTGGGGAACGGGGACACTGAAGCTTTCTTT.

The chain uses TRBV6-5 and TRBJ1-6; D perhaps matches TRBD1 (5 bases). Germline values: CDR1 MNHEY, CDR2 SVGAGI. V was pared by 7 bases and J by 7 bases, with 11 bases between. The CDR3 is 13 amino acids. The CDR3 sequence: CASNLGVNSPLHF. The CDR3 nucleotides read TGTGCCAGCAATCTAGGGGTAAATTCACCCCTCCACTTT.